The clone carrying this TCR beta chain was counted ten times or more. The antigen is not known. Patients affected by ophthalmopathy presented a Clinical Activity Score of at least 3, a NOSPECS grade of at least 4, and disease duration below 3 months. The PBMCs were sourced from fresh peripheral blood (more than 8.5 ml). The data were taken from a study of T cells in Graves' hyperthyroidism and ophthalmopathy. Findings and caveats of the study: Patients with ophthalmopathy were separated from those with stable hyperthyroidism by a 13 V-J model. Most thyroid clonotypes expanded above 0.001 appeared in blood too.

Amplified regions were TCR beta CDR3 sequences from RNA transcripts. RT-PCR in the first round (using the HTBI primer set) targeted the TCR CDR3. TCRdb ran MiXCR on the multiplex PCR reads and lists one entry per CDR3 protein. This table holds 250,000 or so distinct CDR3 sequences, roughly 17% found once. Germline CDR1 reads MNHEY; CDR2 reads SMNVEV (reference sequence). With 5 bases clipped from V and 2 bases from J, the junction kept 15 bases outside the gene matches. This CDR3 contains 17 residues. This chain connects TRBV27 to TRBJ2-7, with TRBD1 matching 7 bases. The specimen sequenced was blood. The sequence derives from a woman in her late teens or twenties with Graves' ophthalmopathy. The CDR3 sequence: CASSPGTVSIPPYEQYF. The CDR3 coding sequence is TGTGCCAGCAGTCCCGGGACAGTATCAATCCCTCCCTACGAGCAGTACTTC.